This TCR beta chain was observed in a study of cytomegalovirus exposure and HLA in healthy donors. It was with 60 Vbeta and 13 Jbeta primers that the PCR ran. Here immunoSEQ multiplex PCR was the method, and the copy in TCRdb shows in-frame clones only, minus some. The profile shows roughly 56,000 clones, about 81% of them singletons. At collection, donors were nominally healthy, but unrecorded immune exposures were probable. Germline CDR1 SGHRS, CDR2 YFSETQ. The CDR3 runs to 15 residues. Trimming pared 4 bases from V and 0 bases from J, leaving 11 bases between. Points from the study as a whole: Associated with cytomegalovirus, according to the listing, were some 150 TCR beta chains.

A remark on this clone: The antigen remains undetermined.

The chain recombines TRBV5-1 with TRBJ1-3; maybe TRBD1 (6 bases). The TCR sequence derives from a man aged 45 to 65 in good health and CMV-seropositive. The sample taken for sequencing was PBMCs. The CDR3 protein is CASSRETGSGNTIYF. CDR3 nucleotides: TGCGCCAGCAGCCGCGAGACAGGCTCTGGAAACACCATATATTTT.